This TCR beta chain stems from a study of graft-versus-host responses after intestinal transplantation. General study findings and limits: Across patients carrying graft-donor T cell macrochimerism, allografts held high graft-versus-host to host-versus-graft clonal ratios.

CDR3 length: 15 residues. The germline V gene encodes CDR1 SEHNR and CDR2 FQNEAQ (reference sequence). Losses at the gene ends were 8 bases for V and 8 bases for J; bases not matched to a gene: 15. The authors seeded roughly 200,000 CFSE-labeled responder cells together with roughly 200,000 irradiated stimulator cells tagged with violet dye. TCRdb's table, derived via immunoSEQ multiplex PCR, lists solely in-frame clones and lacks some. The data show 6,700 or so clones, about a fifth seen once. The sequence derives from a human patient who was an organ donor for intestinal transplantation. The chain has TRBV7-9 and TRBJ1-1; 9 bases align to TRBD1. Sequencing was performed on alloreactive CD4+ T cells from a mixed lymphocyte reaction culture, taken before transplantation. Regarding subset: CFSE-low proliferating T cells sorted from roughly six-day pre-transplant mixed lymphocyte reaction (GvH or HvG direction). The CDR3 region is CASQILPGQGSEAFF. DNA of the CDR3: TGTGCCAGCCAAATTTTACCGGGACAGGGCTCAGAAGCTTTCTTT.